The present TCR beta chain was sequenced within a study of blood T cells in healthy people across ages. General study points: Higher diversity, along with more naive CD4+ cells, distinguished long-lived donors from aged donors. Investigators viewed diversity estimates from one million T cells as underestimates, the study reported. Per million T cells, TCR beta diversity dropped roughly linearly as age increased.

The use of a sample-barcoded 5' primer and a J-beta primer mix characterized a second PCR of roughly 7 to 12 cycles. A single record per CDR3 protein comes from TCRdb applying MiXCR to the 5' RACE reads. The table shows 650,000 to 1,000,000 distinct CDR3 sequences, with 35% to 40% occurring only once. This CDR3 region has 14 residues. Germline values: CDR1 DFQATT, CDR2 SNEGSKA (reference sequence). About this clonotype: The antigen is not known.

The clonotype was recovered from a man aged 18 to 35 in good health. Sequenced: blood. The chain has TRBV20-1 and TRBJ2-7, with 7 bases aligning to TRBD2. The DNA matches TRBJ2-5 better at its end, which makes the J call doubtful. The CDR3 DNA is TGCAGTGCTTATAACGGGGGGTTCGGAAAGACCCAGTACTTC. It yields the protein CSAYNGGFGKTQYF.